These T cell receptor beta chains were read from a single sample in a study of blood T cell repertoires in COVID-19. Sequencing used immunoSEQ multiplex PCR; TCRdb keeps in-frame clones, though not all of them. The table has roughly 180,000 clones, over 70% seen once; the top ten hold 9.5% to 12%. The sequencing input was PBMCs or T cells enriched from blood (not recorded which). The receptors stem from a man aged 50-60 years who had recovered from COVID-19. Both conserved end residues are part of each CDR3. The D gene is left open where the match is weak. Clone size appears in some rows only: once, few, many, or a class for an expanded clone.

>NA|TRBJ1-2|TRBV19|few
CASSIEGYGYTF
TGTGCCAGTAGTATCGAGGGCTATGGCTACACCTTC
>NA|TRBJ1-4|TRBV24-1|NA
CATSEPEAEKLFF
TGTGCCACCAGTGAACCTGAGGCCGAAAAACTGTTTTTT
>TRBD2|TRBJ2-3|TRBV24-1|NA
CATSGPGLAATDTQYF
TGTGCCACCAGTGGGCCGGGACTAGCGGCCACAGATACGCAGTATTTT
>TRBD2|TRBJ2-3|TRBV19|NA
CASAPAGATDTQYF
TGTGCCAGTGCCCCAGCGGGGGCCACAGATACGCAGTATTTT
>TRBD1|TRBJ2-7|TRBV5-1|NA
CASSLFTGTAYEQYF
TGCGCCAGCAGCTTGTTCACCGGGACAGCTTACGAGCAGTACTTC
>TRBD2|TRBJ2-5|TRBV5-1|NA
CASSTGGEETQYF
TGCGCCAGCAGCACCGGGGGGGAAGAGACCCAGTACTTC
>TRBD1|TRBJ2-1|TRBV3-1/TRBV3-2|NA
CASSRSRDRAYNEQFF
TGTGCCAGCAGCCGATCAAGGGACAGGGCCTACAATGAGCAGTTCTTC
>NA|TRBJ1-1|TRBV5-4|NA
CASSLVTEVTEAFF
TGTGCCAGCAGCTTGGTGACAGAAGTGACTGAAGCTTTCTTT
>NA|TRBJ1-1|TRBV10-3|NA
CAISESGEGTEAFF
TGTGCCATCAGTGAGTCGGGGGAGGGGACTGAAGCTTTCTTT
>NA|TRBJ1-4|TRBV5-8|NA
CASSFGTRNGDEKLFF
TGTGCCAGCAGCTTCGGGACTCGGAATGGGGATGAAAAACTGTTTTTT
>TRBD1|TRBJ1-1|TRBV3-1/TRBV3-2|NA
CASRRTGGGSTEAFF
TGTGCCAGCAGGCGGACAGGGGGAGGTAGCACTGAAGCTTTCTTT
>NA|TRBJ1-6|TRBV9|NA
CASSTLGLGANSPLHF
TGTGCCAGCAGCACACTGGGTTTGGGGGCTAATTCACCCCTCCACTTT
>NA|TRBJ1-2|TRBV7-2|NA
CASSPQGFHYGYTF
TGTGCCAGCAGCCCTCAGGGGTTTCACTATGGCTACACCTTC
>NA|TRBJ1-2|TRBV5-1|few
CASSLQDNYGYTF
TGCGCCAGCAGCTTGCAGGATAACTATGGCTACACCTTC
>NA|TRBJ1-3|TRBV27|NA
CASSLRGLSGNTIYF
TGTGCCAGCAGTTTACGGGGTCTCTCTGGAAACACCATATATTTT
>NA|TRBJ1-3|TRBV5-1|NA
CASSYGEGNTIYF
TGCGCCAGCAGCTACGGAGAAGGAAACACCATATATTTT
>NA|TRBJ1-1|TRBV28|NA
CASSFLSEHTEAFF
TGTGCCAGCAGTTTTCTTTCGGAGCACACTGAAGCTTTCTTT
>TRBD2|TRBJ2-3|TRBV15|NA
CATSRVPGLAVSTDTQYF
TGTGCCACCAGCAGGGTCCCGGGACTAGCTGTAAGCACAGATACGCAGTATTTT
>NA|TRBJ2-7|TRBV11-3|NA
CASSLEGGEQYF
TGTGCCAGCAGCTTAGAGGGAGGCGAGCAGTACTTC
>TRBD2|TRBJ2-3|TRBV11-2|NA
CASSSSGFTDTQYF
TGTGCCAGCAGCTCTAGCGGCTTCACAGATACGCAGTATTTT
>NA|TRBJ1-1|TRBV9|once
CASSGTGRTEAFF
TGTGCCAGCAGCGGAACAGGTCGAACTGAAGCTTTCTTT
>TRBD1|TRBJ2-1|TRBV28|NA
CASSGTQGVGYNEQFF
TGTGCCAGCAGTGGAACGCAGGGGGTTGGCTACAATGAGCAGTTCTTC
>NA|TRBJ1-2|TRBV2|NA
CARLERTNYGYTF
TGTGCCAGGCTCGAGCGAACGAACTATGGCTACACCTTC
>NA|TRBJ1-1|TRBV7-9|NA
CASSLGSNTEAFF
TGTGCCAGCAGCTTAGGCAGTAACACTGAAGCTTTCTTT
>NA|TRBJ2-7|TRBV20-1|NA
CSASPRVRFGQYF
TGCAGTGCTAGTCCGAGGGTTCGTTTCGGGCAGTACTTC
>TRBD2|TRBJ2-1|TRBV29-1|NA
CSVAGGPGEQFF
TGCAGCGTGGCGGGGGGTCCAGGAGAGCAGTTCTTC
>NA|TRBJ1-1|TRBV3-1/TRBV3-2|NA
CASSQAAQGKMNTEAFF
TGTGCCAGCAGCCAAGCCGCGCAGGGGAAAATGAACACTGAAGCTTTCTTT
>NA|TRBJ1-6|TRBV5-8|few
CASSLMGRESSPLHF
TGTGCCAGCAGCTTAATGGGGCGGGAAAGTTCACCCCTCCACTTT
>NA|TRBJ2-2|TRBV7-2|NA
CASSLGPTGGELFF
TGTGCCAGCAGCTTAGGACCGACTGGGGGGGAGCTGTTTTTT
>TRBD1|TRBJ1-6|TRBV5-6|NA
CASSVGQGISPLHF
TGTGCCAGCAGCGTTGGACAGGGGATTTCACCCCTCCACTTT
>NA|TRBJ2-5|TRBV5-1|NA
CASSLSQQETQYF
TGCGCCAGCAGCTTATCACAGCAAGAGACCCAGTACTTC
>TRBD2|TRBJ2-5|TRBV19|NA
CASSIGTRGSETQYF
TGTGCCAGTAGTATAGGGACTAGAGGGTCGGAGACCCAGTACTTC
>NA|TRBJ2-5|TRBV10-1|NA
CASSAAGIQETQYF
TGCGCCAGCAGTGCTGCGGGAATACAAGAGACCCAGTACTTC
>NA|TRBJ1-1|TRBV28|NA
CASSPGPREGFTEAFF
TGTGCCAGCAGTCCTGGCCCCAGGGAAGGTTTCACTGAAGCTTTCTTT
>NA|TRBJ2-7|TRBV7-6|NA
CASRLRADFSYEQYF
TGTGCCAGCAGGCTTAGGGCGGACTTCTCCTACGAGCAGTACTTC
>NA|TRBJ1-4|TRBV6-4|NA
CASSRTVGEKLFF
TGTGCCAGCAGTAGGACAGTGGGGGAAAAACTGTTTTTT
>TRBD1|TRBJ1-4|TRBV7-2|NA
CASSLGTGGGEKLFF
TGTGCCAGCAGCCTCGGGACAGGGGGAGGTGAAAAACTGTTTTTT
>TRBD1|TRBJ1-2|TRBV5-4|NA
CASSSPGQGAIGYTF
TGTGCCAGCAGCAGTCCCGGACAGGGGGCAATTGGCTACACCTTC
>NA|TRBJ2-7|TRBV5-8|NA
CASSFARGMDEQYF
TGTGCCAGCAGCTTCGCCAGGGGTATGGACGAGCAGTACTTC
>TRBD1|TRBJ2-5|TRBV3-1/TRBV3-2|NA
CASSLGQAQETQYF
TGTGCCAGCAGCCTCGGACAGGCTCAAGAGACCCAGTACTTC
>TRBD1|TRBJ2-2|TRBV5-6|few
CASSLETGVGTGELFF
TGTGCCAGCAGCTTGGAGACAGGGGTCGGCACCGGGGAGCTGTTTTTT
>TRBD1|TRBJ2-7|TRBV2|NA
CASSDGTGVFEQYF
TGTGCCAGCAGTGACGGGACAGGGGTTTTCGAGCAGTACTTC
>TRBD1|TRBJ2-1|TRBV28|NA
CASSLLGQGSHEQFF
TGTGCCAGCAGTTTGTTGGGACAGGGGTCCCATGAGCAGTTCTTC
>NA|TRBJ2-7|TRBV5-1|NA
CASSLEQGLSDEQYF
TGCGCCAGCAGCTTAGAACAGGGTTTGAGCGACGAGCAGTACTTC
>TRBD1|TRBJ1-1|TRBV27|NA
CASSTEGARNTEAFF
TGTGCCAGCAGTACCGAGGGGGCGCGGAACACTGAAGCTTTCTTT
>TRBD2|TRBJ2-7|TRBV7-2|NA
CASSYQLAGDYEQYF
TGTGCCAGCAGCTACCAACTAGCGGGAGACTACGAGCAGTACTTC
>NA|TRBJ1-3|TRBV11-2|NA
CASSLSIGSAPTSGNTIYF
TGTGCCAGCAGCTTAAGTATCGGCAGCGCTCCGACCTCTGGAAACACCATATATTTT
>NA|TRBJ2-4|TRBV7-3|NA
CASSLSSEGDIQYF
TGTGCCAGCAGCTTAAGCTCGGAAGGGGACATTCAGTACTTC
>TRBD2|TRBJ2-2|TRBV28|once
CASSPPWTSGGDGELFF
TGTGCCAGCAGCCCACCCTGGACTAGCGGGGGGGACGGGGAGCTGTTTTTT
>TRBD1|TRBJ2-7|TRBV9|NA
CASSVGGTGLTYEQYF
TGTGCCAGCAGCGTAGGGGGGACAGGCCTTACCTACGAGCAGTACTTC